A single sample is the source of the 32 T cell receptor beta chains below, sequenced in a study of beta chain features in type 1 diabetes. No antigen is known for these receptors. Study results and caveats: Type 1 diabetes patients had moderately but significantly shorter TCRB CDR3s in all four CD4+ subsets.

The study reverse transcribed the entire isolated RNA, so it sequenced expressed TCRB transcripts. The assay was immunoSEQ multiplex PCR, and TCRdb's table has in-frame clones only and misses some. The data hold about 740,000 clones, with over 10% observed a single time. Sequences were obtained from naive CD4+ T cells from blood. These receptors were obtained from a man aged 18 to 35 with type 1 diabetes.

This clone was counted between two and nine times. In DNA, the CDR3 is TGCGCCAGCAGCCAAGACCGGGGACAGGGAGATGACAATGAGCAGTTCTTC. Translation: CASSQDRGQGDDNEQFF. The chain recombines TRBV4-1 with TRBJ2-1; 9 nucleotides align to TRBD1. V lost 0 bases, J lost 5 bases, and 8 bases stayed unmatched. The CDR3 totals 17 residues. Germline lookup yields CDR1 MGHRA and CDR2 YSYEKL.

This chain joins TRBV18 and TRBJ2-1, with 9 bases fitting TRBD2. CDR1 is KGHSH and CDR2 is LQKENI in the germline V gene. The ends lost 4 bases at V and 5 bases at J; junction bases unmatched: 6. This CDR3 contains 15 residues. The CDR3 spells CASSQPSGGNNEQFF. CDR3 in DNA: TGTGCCAGCTCACAGCCCAGCGGGGGGAACAATGAGCAGTTCTTC.

About this clone: Other DNA sequences in the sample encode the same CDR3. V gene TRBV7-9 combines with J gene TRBJ1-4, with D tentatively TRBD1 (6 bases). This CDR3 is built from 14 residues. Germline V gene sequence: CDR1 SEHNR, CDR2 FQNEAQ (reference sequence). The V gene lost 1 base and the J gene lost 5 bases, with 8 bases spanning the gap. Written as DNA, the CDR3 is TGTGCCAGCAGCTTAGGGACAGAGAATGAAAAACTGTTTTTT. Translating it yields CASSLGTENEKLFF.

The CDR3 loop is CASSVLQALTEAFF. DNA of the CDR3: TGTGCCAGCAGCGTTTTACAGGCCCTCACTGAAGCTTTCTTT. V usage is TRBV9 and J usage is TRBJ1-1; TRBD1 might be the D (5 bases). Deletions cut 2 bases from V and 4 bases from J, with 12 bases between. The CDR3 spans 14 residues. The germline V gene has CDR1 SGDLS and CDR2 YYNGEE.

The chain has TRBV10-3 and TRBJ1-2, with D possibly matching TRBD1 (5 bases). CDR1 is ENHRY and CDR2 is SYGVKD in the germline V gene. The ends were cut back, 8 bases at V and 8 bases at J, with 24 bases in the middle. This CDR3 is 15 amino acids long. The CDR3 nucleotides read TGTGCCATCCCCACTGGGGACGGGGCCGATCGAGGCTACACCTTC. This codes for CAIPTGDGADRGYTF.

V usage is TRBV7-9 and J usage is TRBJ2-3; 10 bases are a match to TRBD2. This CDR3 region has 17 residues. With V trimmed by 1 base and J by 4 bases, 8 bases remained unmatched. Germline assignment: CDR1 SEHNR and CDR2 FQNEAQ (reference sequence). CDR3 DNA: TGTGCCAGCAGCTTAGTTTGGCTAGCGGGGGCGGCAGATACGCAGTATTTT. Protein product: CASSLVWLAGAADTQYF.

This clone came up a few times. This chain connects TRBV6-6 to TRBJ2-3; possibly TRBD2 for D (6 bases). Trimming took off 4 bases at V and 2 bases at J, with 16 bases between the two ends. CDR1 is MNHNY, CDR2 SVGAGI, per germline (reference sequence). There are 16 residues in the CDR3. The CDR3 coding sequence is TGTGCCAGCAGTTCAGACCCCCGACTAGACACAGATACGCAGTATTTT. This codes for CASSSDPRLDTDTQYF.

This clone was counted a few times. J is TRBJ1-1 and V is TRBV28; no clear D. With 9 bases removed from V and 7 bases from J, the gap between germline ends came to 18 bases. The CDR3 contains 13 residues. Germline CDR1 is MDHEN and CDR2 is SYDVKM. This CDR3 reads CASRVGGRIEAFF. CDR3 coding DNA: TGTGCCAGTAGAGTGGGAGGGCGTATTGAAGCTTTCTTT.

The chain has TRBV11-2 and TRBJ1-6; 12 bases are shared with TRBD1. V lost 7 bases to trimming and J lost 7 bases; unmatched junction nucleotides: 8. The CDR3 runs to 16 residues. Germline V CDR1 and CDR2: SGHAT, FQNNGV. The CDR3 coding sequence is TGTGCCAGCACCCCAAGGGGACAGGGGGCGAATTCACCCCTCCACTTT. It translates to CASTPRGQGANSPLHF.

In this sample, this clone turned up a few times. V is TRBV5-1 and J is TRBJ1-6; no clear D. This CDR3 comprises 15 residues. The V end lost 0 bases, the J end lost 8 bases, and 12 bases lay between the germline ends. The V gene's germline CDR1 is SGHRS and CDR2 YFSETQ. The CDR3 protein is CASSLAPDWDSPLHF. The CDR3 DNA is TGCGCCAGCAGCTTGGCTCCAGATTGGGATTCACCCCTCCACTTT.

V is TRBV6-5 and J is TRBJ2-2, with D maybe TRBD1 (6 bases). This CDR3 is 15 amino acids long. Trimming took off 5 bases at V and 0 bases at J, with 10 bases between the two ends. Germline lookup yields CDR1 MNHEY and CDR2 SVGAGI. The CDR3 DNA reads as TGTGCCAGCAGTCTACAGGGTTCGAACACCGGGGAGCTGTTTTTT. Encoded protein: CASSLQGSNTGELFF.

J is TRBJ2-7 and V is TRBV20-1, with 8 bases identical to TRBD1. Germline assignment: CDR1 DFQATT and CDR2 SNEGSKA (reference sequence). The CDR3 is 11 amino acids. V lost 7 bases to trimming and J lost 6 bases; unmatched junction nucleotides: 5. As DNA, the CDR3 is TGCAGTGGATCGGACAGGGTCGAGCAGTACTTC. It encodes CSGSDRVEQYF.

A few counts support this clone. The chain joins TRBV7-2 to TRBJ1-2; 7 bases map to TRBD1. V dropped 5 bases and J dropped 2; count of bases not matched to a gene: 5. Per germline, CDR1 SGHTA and CDR2 FQGNSA. This CDR3 region has 14 residues. DNA for the CDR3: TGTGCCAGCAGCCGACAGGGATCAAACTATGGCTACACCTTC. This sequence encodes CASSRQGSNYGYTF.

A few counts support this clone. The sample holds other DNA sequences that translate to the same CDR3. The chain combines TRBV5-1 with TRBJ2-7; 7 bases are shared with TRBD1. The CDR3 covers 14 residues. Germline lookup yields CDR1 SGHRS and CDR2 YFSETQ. J lost 0 bases, V lost 4 bases, and 4 bases had no gene match. This CDR3 reads CASSPGTASYEQYF. CDR3 DNA: TGCGCCAGCAGCCCCGGGACAGCCTCCTACGAGCAGTACTTC.

The chain carries TRBV11-2 and TRBJ2-1; perhaps TRBD1 as D (6 bases). Looked up from germline, CDR1 is SGHAT and CDR2 is FQNNGV. The CDR3 has 18 residues. V lost 1 base, J lost 4 bases, and 20 bases lay in between. CDR3: CASSLVPFTPGAYNEQFF. Here the CDR3 DNA reads TGTGCCAGCAGCTTAGTCCCGTTTACCCCAGGGGCGTACAATGAGCAGTTCTTC. Combining the CDR3 with reference TRBV11-2 and TRBJ2-1 gives the whole variable domain EAGVAQSPRYKIIEKRQSVAFWCNPISGHATLYWYQQILGQGPKLLIQFQNNGVVDDSQLPKDRFSAERLKGVDSTLKIQPAKLEDSAVYLCASSLVPFTPGAYNEQFFGPGTRLTVL.

The chain combines TRBV14 with TRBJ1-4; 7 nucleotides line up with TRBD1. The V and J ends lost 5 bases and 8 bases, in that order; junction bases with no gene match: 5. Germline V CDR1 and CDR2: SGHDN, FVKESK. The CDR3 contains 13 residues. CDR3 loop: CASSEGTEEKLFF. The CDR3 region has the DNA TGTGCCAGCAGCGAAGGGACAGAGGAAAAACTGTTTTTT. Full variable domain (remainder filled in from reference TRBV14 and TRBJ1-4): EAGVTQFPSHSVIEKGQTVTLRCDPISGHDNLYWYRRVMGKEIKFLLHFVKESKQDESGMPNNRFLAERTGGTYSTLKVQPAELEDSGVYFCASSEGTEEKLFFGSGTQLSVL.

The V and J genes are TRBV18 and TRBJ1-3; maybe TRBD1 (6 bases). CDR1 and CDR2 from the germline V gene are KGHSH and LQKENI. This CDR3 spans 15 amino acids. Trimming removed 3 bases from V and 4 bases from J, with 13 bases in between. The CDR3 DNA is TGTGCCAGCTCACCCCCGGGACAATGGGGAAACACCATATATTTT. Its translation is CASSPPGQWGNTIYF.

The rearrangement uses TRBV4-1 and TRBJ2-1; no definite D call. This CDR3 spans 15 amino acids. V was shortened by 0 bases and J by 8 bases, with 14 bases between the two germline ends. Germline V CDR1 and CDR2: MGHRA, YSYEKL. DNA for the CDR3: TGCGCCAGCAGCCAAGATAGAACCACCCGGGATGAGCAGTTCTTC. It translates to CASSQDRTTRDEQFF.

There are a few counts of this clone. The gene calls are TRBV7-8 and TRBJ2-2; no firm D call. Germline CDR1 reads SGHVS; CDR2 reads FQNEAQ. CDR3 length: 12 amino acids. The V and J ends lost 5 bases and 3 bases respectively, with 4 bases between them. The CDR3 reads CASSLYTGELFF. Here the CDR3 DNA reads TGTGCCAGCAGCCTATACACCGGGGAGCTGTTTTTT.

This chain joins TRBV5-4 and TRBJ1-3; D is uncertain. Deletions cut 2 bases from V and 6 bases from J, with 6 bases between. Germline loops: CDR1 SGHNT, CDR2 YYREEE (reference sequence). CDR3 length equals 12 residues. This chain's CDR3 is CASSFDQNTIYF. The CDR3 DNA sequence: TGTGCCAGCAGCTTTGACCAAAACACCATATATTTT.

The V call is TRBV29-1, the J call TRBJ2-3; no firm D call. Germline loops: CDR1 SQVTM, CDR2 ANQGSEA. V was pared by 7 bases and J by 0 bases, with 8 bases between. The CDR3 covers 12 residues. CDR3: CSEMDSTDTQYF. DNA for the CDR3: TGCAGCGAGATGGACAGCACAGATACGCAGTATTTT.

This clone was seen more than once but under ten times. The V gene is TRBV7-2, the J gene TRBJ1-2, with D possibly being TRBD1 (5 bases). Trimming took 1 base from V and 8 from J, leaving 17 bases between them. Germline V gene data show CDR1 as SGHTA and CDR2 as FQGNSA. This CDR3 region has 15 residues. DNA of the CDR3: TGTGCCAGCAGCTTAGTGGGGACCGAGACGGGAGGCTACACCTTC. This encodes CASSLVGTETGGYTF. The entire variable domain, with the rest obtained from reference TRBV7-2 and TRBJ1-2, is as follows: GAGVSQSPSNKVTEKGKDVELRCDPISGHTALYWYRQSLGQGLEFLIYFQGNSAPDKSGLPSDRFSAERTGGSVSTLTIQRTQQEDSAVYLCASSLVGTETGGYTFGSGTRLTVV.

The V and J genes are TRBV13 and TRBJ1-2; D unclear. The CDR3 has 13 amino acids. From germline, CDR1 is PRHDT and CDR2 FYEKMQ (reference sequence). Trimming removed 2 bases at V and 5 bases at J, with 9 bases between. CDR3 sequence: CASSLTAAYGYTF. In nucleotides, the CDR3 is TGTGCCAGCAGCTTAACGGCGGCTTATGGCTACACCTTC.

V usage is TRBV6-6 and J usage is TRBJ1-2; D not resolved. The CDR3 consists of 16 residues. With 2 bases removed from V and 5 bases from J, the gap between germline ends came to 18 bases. The V gene's germline CDR1 is MNHNY and CDR2 SVGAGI (reference sequence). The CDR3 sequence: CASSYTNPGKSYGYTF. CDR3 coding DNA: TGTGCCAGCAGTTACACGAATCCAGGAAAAAGTTATGGCTACACCTTC.

This clone was seen more than once but under ten times. The rearrangement joins TRBV2 to TRBJ1-5; no clear D gene. The length of the CDR3 is 13 residues. From germline, CDR1 is SNHLY and CDR2 FYNNEI. Trimming shortened V by 7 bases and J by 5 bases, and 12 bases separated the two germline ends. CDR3: CASKETWDQPQHF. CDR3 nucleotides: TGTGCCAGCAAAGAGACTTGGGATCAGCCCCAGCATTTT. Supplemented by reference TRBV2 and TRBJ1-5, the full variable domain reads EPEVTQTPSHQVTQMGQEVILRCVPISNHLYFYWYRQILGQKVEFLVSFYNNEISEKSEIFDDQFSVERPDGSNFTLKIRSTKLEDSAMYFCASKETWDQPQHFGDGTRLSIL.

V gene TRBV6-4 combines with J gene TRBJ2-1; 8 nucleotides match TRBD1. Losses at the gene ends were 6 bases for V and 6 bases for J; bases not matched to a gene: 7. Germline assignment: CDR1 MRHNA and CDR2 SNTAGT. This CDR3 is 14 amino acids long. DNA for the CDR3: TGTGCCAGCAGAGAATGGACAGGGTCCAATGAGCAGTTCTTC. This codes for CASREWTGSNEQFF.

This clone appeared a few times. The gene calls are TRBV5-1 and TRBJ2-2; 10 bases agree with TRBD2. CDR1 SGHRS and CDR2 YFSETQ come from the germline V gene. The CDR3 is 20 amino acids. After removal of 0 bases from V and 1 base from J, the junction contained 12 bases not matched to a gene. DNA for the CDR3: TGCGCCAGCAGCTTGGTTGGGAGCCTAGCGGGGGCCCAGAACACCGGGGAGCTGTTTTTT. This codes for CASSLVGSLAGAQNTGELFF.

The chain combines TRBV25-1 with TRBJ1-2; possibly TRBD1 for D (6 bases). The CDR3 consists of 12 residues. V lost 1 base and J lost 12, with 12 bases in between. Germline CDR1 MGHDK, CDR2 SYGVNS. The CDR3 DNA reads TGTGCCAGCAGTGAATCAAACAGGGACCACACCTTC. Protein product: CASSESNRDHTF.

This clone has a handful of counts. This chain uses TRBV2 with TRBJ1-1; 9 bases line up with TRBD1. Germline V gives CDR1 SNHLY, CDR2 FYNNEI. The CDR3 spans 14 residues. V shed 5 bases and J 7 bases; nucleotides not matched to a gene: 8. CDR3 nucleotide sequence: TGTGCCAGCAGTCCGGGACAGGGTTTGGGTGAAGCTTTCTTT. Translation: CASSPGQGLGEAFF. The whole variable domain, filled in from reference TRBV2 and TRBJ1-1, reads EPEVTQTPSHQVTQMGQEVILRCVPISNHLYFYWYRQILGQKVEFLVSFYNNEISEKSEIFDDQFSVERPDGSNFTLKIRSTKLEDSAMYFCASSPGQGLGEAFFGQGTRLTVV.

The chain is built from TRBV30 and TRBJ2-1; 8 bases match TRBD2. The ends lost 0 bases at V and 8 bases at J; junction bases unmatched: 9. The V gene's germline CDR1 is GTSNPN and CDR2 SVGIG (reference sequence). The CDR3 spans 15 residues. The CDR3 region is CAWSVGLAGSDEQFF. CDR3 nucleotides: TGTGCCTGGAGTGTAGGGTTAGCGGGGTCGGATGAGCAGTTCTTC.

This chain links TRBV7-9 with TRBJ2-3, with 9 bases lining up with TRBD1. V shed 5 bases and J 4 bases; nucleotides not matched to a gene: 4. The V gene's germline CDR1 is SEHNR and CDR2 FQNEAQ (reference sequence). CDR3 size: 14 residues. The CDR3 here is CASSRDRDADTQYF. The CDR3 DNA reads TGTGCCAGCAGCCGGGACAGGGACGCAGATACGCAGTATTTT.

There are a few counts of this clone. The chain couples TRBV7-9 to TRBJ2-1; the D is unclear. Trimming shortened V by 1 base and J by 12 bases, and 7 bases separated the two germline ends. Per germline, CDR1 SEHNR and CDR2 FQNEAQ (reference sequence). CDR3 size: 11 residues. The CDR3 DNA reads as TGTGCCAGCAGCTTAGGCCTGTGGCAGTTCTTC. It encodes CASSLGLWQFF.